The source of this T cell receptor (beta chain) is a study of shared clonotypes between healthy human individuals. CD45RO negativity and positive selection for CCR7 defined naive CD8 cells, a population that excluded terminally differentiated effector memory CD45RA+ cells. TCRdb's table, derived via immunoSEQ multiplex PCR, lists solely in-frame clones and lacks some. The sample has millions of clones, under 95% seen once; the top ten hold around 1.7%. CDR3 length: 20 amino acids. Germline V lookup: CDR1 SGHVS, CDR2 FQNEAQ. With 2 bases removed from V and 0 bases from J, the gap between germline ends came to 23 bases. To note about this clone: The antigen remains undetermined.

General observations from the study: It was anticipated that sequencing depth would influence how many clonotypes donors shared.

This sequence joins TRBV7-8 and TRBJ1-5; TRBD1 is a possible D gene (5 bases). Sequenced input: naive CD8+ T cells from PBMCs. The TCR sequence derives from a young man in good health. Some clones in this sample may be carry-over from other donors' samples. CDR3 sequence: CASSLPPGMDAGGSNQPQHF. The CDR3 nucleotides are TGTGCCAGCAGCTTACCCCCCGGCATGGATGCGGGGGGTAGCAATCAGCCCCAGCATTTT.